This T cell receptor beta chain came from a study of blood T cell repertoires in COVID-19 (TCRdb year 2020). Some background on the complete study: The collaborator samples originated in the United States, Italy and Spain and spanned the acute and convalescent phases of COVID-19. The prospective study material was composed of cDNA or gDNA derived from T cells, B-cell-depleted T cells, or PBMCs. The dataset comprised deeply sampled blood TCRbeta repertoires from subjects exposed to, actively infected with, or recovered from COVID-19. The repertoires were made available in a free public database intended to serve as a resource for research on the immune response to SARS-CoV-2. Samples were obtained from the ongoing ImmuneRACE study (first 160 participants) and from about 1,300 subjects provided by 6 global collaborators. A de-identified subject ID, COVID-19 status, age in years and sex were almost always included in the sample metadata. HLA class I and class II types, where available, came from metadata supplied by the sample provider rather than from assay-based typing.

TCRbeta CDR3 regions were amplified from genomic DNA by means of the immunoSEQ Assay, a bias-controlled multiplex PCR. The original methods were these. The number of nucleated cells in each sample was estimated from the amplification of reference gene primers within the assay. To quantify the absolute abundance of each unique TCRbeta CDR3 rearrangement, sequence reads were collapsed and filtered. For each sample, productive Simpson clonality was calculated as the square root of Simpson's diversity index over productive rearrangements. The table was pulled from immuneACCESS by TCRdb, which kept in-frame rearrangements only. Such tables lose some clones; where checked, under half of the loss comes from unresolved V genes, and the rest has no known cause. V and J calls and clone size come straight from that table; D and trimming were deduced from the DNA. In this sample the table shows hundreds of thousands of clones, around 90% of which occur a single time. The ten largest clones capture 2.6% of the sample.

As to this clone: Its antigen is not yet known. No base-level quality is on record; no much larger clone is a single base apart.

General findings and caveats noted by the study authors: Clinical and demographic metadata were provided uncurated, with the amount varying by source and participant.

Trimming costs V 0 bases and J 7 bases, and their ends lie 18 bases apart. The CDR3 has 17 amino acids, counting the end cysteine and phenylalanine. Just the 51-base CDR3 DNA is kept, in frame starting at base 1. Per the germline V gene, LGHNA is the CDR1 and YNFKEQ is the CDR2. Participants in the prospective study were enrolled through a virtual design, were aged roughly 18 to 100 years, and lived in 24 United States geographic areas. To assign participants to cohorts, the prospective study relied on clinical history that participants themselves reported in a screening survey and a study questionnaire. For ImmuneRACE Cohort 3, a participant was defined as recovered based on two consecutive negative NP/OP PCR tests, clearance by a healthcare professional, or resolution of symptoms. Mobile phlebotomists in the prospective study collected whole blood, serum and a nasopharyngeal or oropharyngeal swab from every participant. Over a roughly two-month period, participants in the prospective study had the option of providing additional blood draws and questionnaires. Blood samples from the prospective study were shipped frozen or at room temperature prior to DNA extraction.

The sample was PBMCs or T cells enriched from blood (not recorded which). The V and J segments used are TRBV4-2 and TRBJ1-4; TRBD1 is possibly the D segment (6 matching bases). This TCR was recovered from a man between 60 and 75 years old who had recovered from COVID-19. CDR3 protein: CASSQDRWGQRGEKLFF. The base sequence is TGTGCCAGCAGCCAAGACCGGTGGGGGCAGAGGGGTGAAAAACTGTTTTTT.